This T cell receptor beta chain was profiled in a study of T cell repertoires in cytomegalovirus infection. Study-wide context: In public TCR beta signatures, there were indications of both CMV infection and matching HLA type.

The CDR3 loop spans 14 amino acids. V lost 7 bases, J lost 3 bases, and 9 bases stayed unmatched. Germline CDR1 LNHDA, CDR2 SQIVND (reference sequence). This clonotype turned up a few times. Its antigen is not identified. A single record per CDR3 protein comes from TCRdb applying MiXCR to the reads. The profile shows around 740,000 distinct CDR3 sequences, 35% of them singletons. Notes on the study in general: HLA-C-restricted CMV-specific TCR beta clonotypes were dominant in the ex vivo response. Accumulated public TCR beta family frequency recognized individuals carrying CMV together with the relevant HLA.

Sequenced: PBMCs. V usage is TRBV19 and J usage is TRBJ2-7; 7 bases are a match to TRBD1. This TCR came from a human donor in good health (CMV status not recorded). Some clones in this sample may be carry-over from other donors' samples. CDR3 residues: CASIRQGTVYEQYF. The CDR3 region has the DNA TGTGCCAGTATTCGCCAGGGGACAGTCTACGAGCAGTACTTC.